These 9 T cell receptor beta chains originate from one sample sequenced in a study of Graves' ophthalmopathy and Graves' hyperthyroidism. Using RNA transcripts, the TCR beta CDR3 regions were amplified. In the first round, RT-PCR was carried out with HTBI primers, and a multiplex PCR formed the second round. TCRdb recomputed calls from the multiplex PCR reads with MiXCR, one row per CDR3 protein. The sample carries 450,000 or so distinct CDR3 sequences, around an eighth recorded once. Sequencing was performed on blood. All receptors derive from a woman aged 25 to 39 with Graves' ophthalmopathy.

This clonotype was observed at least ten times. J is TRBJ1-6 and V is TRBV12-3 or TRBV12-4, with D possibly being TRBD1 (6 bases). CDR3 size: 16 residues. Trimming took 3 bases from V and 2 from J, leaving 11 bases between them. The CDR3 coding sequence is TGTGCCAGCAGTTTTGGCAGGGGACCCTATAATTCACCCCTCCACTTT. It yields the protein CASSFGRGPYNSPLHF.

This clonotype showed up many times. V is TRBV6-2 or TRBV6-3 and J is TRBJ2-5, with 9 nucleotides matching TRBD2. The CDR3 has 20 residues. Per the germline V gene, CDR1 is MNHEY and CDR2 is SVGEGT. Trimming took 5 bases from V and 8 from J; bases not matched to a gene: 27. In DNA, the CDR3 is TGTGCCAGCAGTAACAAAAAAAGGTCTAGCGGGAATGTGCCCCCGGAAACCCAGTACTTC. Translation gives CASSNKKRSSGNVPPETQYF.

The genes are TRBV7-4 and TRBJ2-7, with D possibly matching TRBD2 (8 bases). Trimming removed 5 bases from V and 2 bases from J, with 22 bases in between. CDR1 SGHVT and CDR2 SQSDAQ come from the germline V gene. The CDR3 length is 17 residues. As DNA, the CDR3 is TGTGCCAGCAGCCCCCGGGGCAGGGGGACTAGTACCTACGAGCAGTACTTC. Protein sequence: CASSPRGRGTSTYEQYF. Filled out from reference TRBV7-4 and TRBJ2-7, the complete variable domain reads GAGVSQSPRYKVAKRGRDVALRCDSISGHVTLYWYRQTLGQGSEVLTYSQSDAQRDKSGRPSGRFSAERPERSVSTLKIQRTEQGDSAVYLCASSPRGRGTSTYEQYFGPGTRLTVT.

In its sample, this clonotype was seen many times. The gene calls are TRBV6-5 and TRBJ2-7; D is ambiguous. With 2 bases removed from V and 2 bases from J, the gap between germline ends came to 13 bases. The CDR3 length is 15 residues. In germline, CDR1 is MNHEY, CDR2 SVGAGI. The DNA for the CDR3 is TGTGCCAGCAGTTACACGGCAGGTCGACCCTACGAGCAGTACTTC. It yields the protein CASSYTAGRPYEQYF.

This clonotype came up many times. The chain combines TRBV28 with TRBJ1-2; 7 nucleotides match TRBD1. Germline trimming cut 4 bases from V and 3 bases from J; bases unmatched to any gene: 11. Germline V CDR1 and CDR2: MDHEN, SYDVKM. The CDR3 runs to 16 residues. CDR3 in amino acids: CASSSLQTGNHYGYTF. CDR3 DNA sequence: TGTGCCAGCAGTTCCCTCCAGACAGGGAACCACTATGGCTACACCTTC.

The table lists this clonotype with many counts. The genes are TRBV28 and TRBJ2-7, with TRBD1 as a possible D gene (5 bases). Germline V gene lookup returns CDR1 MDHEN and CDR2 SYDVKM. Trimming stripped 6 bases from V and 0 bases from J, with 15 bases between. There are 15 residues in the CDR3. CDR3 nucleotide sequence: TGTGCCAGCAGGCATGACAGCAGGAGCTCCTACGAGCAGTACTTC. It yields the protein CASRHDSRSSYEQYF.

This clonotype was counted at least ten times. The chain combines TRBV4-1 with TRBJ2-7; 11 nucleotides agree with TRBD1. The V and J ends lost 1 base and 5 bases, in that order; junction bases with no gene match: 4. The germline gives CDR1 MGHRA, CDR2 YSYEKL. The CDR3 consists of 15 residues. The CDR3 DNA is TGCGCCAGCAGCCAAGTCGGGACAGGGGGGCACGAGCAGTACTTC. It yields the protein CASSQVGTGGHEQYF.

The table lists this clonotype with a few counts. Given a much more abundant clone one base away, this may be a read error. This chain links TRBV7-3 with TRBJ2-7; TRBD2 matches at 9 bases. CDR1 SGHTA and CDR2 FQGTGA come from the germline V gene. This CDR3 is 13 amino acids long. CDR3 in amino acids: CSYKAGGPYEQYF. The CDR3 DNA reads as TGTTCCTACAAGGCGGGAGGGCCCTACGAGCAGTACTTC.

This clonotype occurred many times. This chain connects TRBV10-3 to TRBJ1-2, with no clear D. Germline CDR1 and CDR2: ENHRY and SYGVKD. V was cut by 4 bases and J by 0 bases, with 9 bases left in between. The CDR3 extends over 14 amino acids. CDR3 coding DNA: TGTGCCATCAGTGTGACCGAGTCTAACTATGGCTACACCTTC. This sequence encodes CAISVTESNYGYTF.